This T cell receptor beta chain is from a study of blood T cell repertoires in COVID-19. Overall study context: From the United States, Italy and Spain came samples of acute and convalescent COVID-19. T cells, B-cell-depleted T cells, or PBMCs supplied cDNA or gDNA.

Source study methods: Nucleated cell number was recorded as an estimate derived from reference gene primer amplification. Using immunoSEQ multiplex PCR, the repertoire was profiled, and TCRdb retains in-frame clones only, with some absent. V, J and clone size are taken as reported in that table, and D and trimming were inferred from the DNA itself. The repertoire includes more than 100,000 clones, about four fifths of them detected once, and under 1.5% sits in the top ten. Sequencing input: peripheral blood. This TCR came from a man aged 55 to 70 with acute or convalescent COVID-19.

The CDR3 loop is CASSPTQGLAGKQEYF. CDR3 nucleotides: TGTGCCAGCAGTCCTACCCAGGGACTAGCGGGAAAGCAGGAGTACTTC. The J gene is TRBJ2-7, the V gene TRBV4-2, with 13 bases matching TRBD2. Trimming removed 6 bases from V and 11 bases from J; junction bases left unmatched: 16. Germline CDR1 is LGHNA and CDR2 is YNFKEQ. The CDR3 spans 16 residues.